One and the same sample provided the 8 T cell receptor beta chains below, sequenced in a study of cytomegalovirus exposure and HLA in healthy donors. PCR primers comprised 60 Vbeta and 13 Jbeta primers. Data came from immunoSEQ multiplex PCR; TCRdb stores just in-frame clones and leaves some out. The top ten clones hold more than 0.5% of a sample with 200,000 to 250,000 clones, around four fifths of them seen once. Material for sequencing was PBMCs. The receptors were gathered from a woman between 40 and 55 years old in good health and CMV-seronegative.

The CDR3 DNA reads TGTGCAGAGGGGGGGGGTCCCGGAGGGTATGGCTACACCTTC. Translating it yields CAEGGGPGGYGYTF. The chain has TRBV2 and TRBJ1-2, with D possibly matching TRBD1 (6 bases). CDR1 and CDR2 (germline): SNHLY, FYNNEI. The CDR3 length is 14 residues. Full variable domain (outside the CDR3, taken from reference TRBV2 and TRBJ1-2): EPEVTQTPSHQVTQMGQEVILRCVPISNHLYFYWYRQILGQKVEFLVSFYNNEISEKSEIFDDQFSVERPDGSNFTLKIRSTKLEDSAMYFCAEGGGPGGYGYTFGSGTRLTVV.

This chain's CDR3 is CASSYLQGQETQYF. In DNA form, the CDR3 reads TGTGCCAGCAGTTACTTACAGGGGCAAGAGACCCAGTACTTC. The chain combines TRBV6-5 with TRBJ2-5; 7 nucleotides line up with TRBD1. V shed 1 base and J 2 bases; nucleotides not matched to a gene: 1. Germline values: CDR1 MNHEY, CDR2 SVGAGI. The CDR3 length is 14 residues.

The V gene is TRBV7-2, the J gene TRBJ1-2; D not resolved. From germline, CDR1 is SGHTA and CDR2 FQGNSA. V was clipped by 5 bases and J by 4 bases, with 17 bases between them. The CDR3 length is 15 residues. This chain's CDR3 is CASSPGPPSRYGYTF. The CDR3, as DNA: TGTGCCAGCAGCCCTGGGCCCCCCAGTCGCTATGGCTACACCTTC.

CDR3 loop: CASSSQGGSGEKLFF. In DNA, the CDR3 is TGCGCCAGCAGCTCGCAGGGGGGATCGGGGGAAAAACTGTTTTTT. This chain joins TRBV5-1 and TRBJ1-4; TRBD1 aligns across 7 bases. V shed 3 bases and J 8 bases; nucleotides not matched to a gene: 10. Germline-derived CDR1 and CDR2 are SGHRS and YFSETQ. The CDR3 has 15 amino acids.

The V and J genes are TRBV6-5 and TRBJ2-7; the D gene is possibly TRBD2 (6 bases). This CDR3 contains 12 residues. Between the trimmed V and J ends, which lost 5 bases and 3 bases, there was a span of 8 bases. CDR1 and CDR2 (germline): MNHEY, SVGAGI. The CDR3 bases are TGTGCCAGCAGTGGAGGGGTCTACGAGCAGTACTTC. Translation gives CASSGGVYEQYF.

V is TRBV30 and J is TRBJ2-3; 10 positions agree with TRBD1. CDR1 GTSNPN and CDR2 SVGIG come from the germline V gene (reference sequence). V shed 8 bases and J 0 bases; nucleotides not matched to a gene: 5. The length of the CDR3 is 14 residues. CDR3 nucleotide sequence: TGTGCCGCCGACAGGGGGCTGAGCACAGATACGCAGTATTTT. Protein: CAADRGLSTDTQYF.

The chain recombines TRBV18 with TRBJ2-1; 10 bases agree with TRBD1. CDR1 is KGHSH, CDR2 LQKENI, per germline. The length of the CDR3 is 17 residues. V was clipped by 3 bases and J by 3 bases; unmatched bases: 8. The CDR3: CASSPWDRGAIYNEQFF. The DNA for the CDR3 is TGTGCCAGCTCACCTTGGGACAGGGGAGCCATCTACAATGAGCAGTTCTTC.

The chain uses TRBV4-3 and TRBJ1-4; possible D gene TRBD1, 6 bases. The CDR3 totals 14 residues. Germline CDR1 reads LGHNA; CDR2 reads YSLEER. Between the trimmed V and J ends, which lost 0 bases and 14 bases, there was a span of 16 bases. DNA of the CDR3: TGCGCCAGCAGCCAAGATCGTGCAAAGGGGGGGCTGTTTTTT. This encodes CASSQDRAKGGLFF.